Listed below are T cell receptor beta chains from one sample, sequenced in a study of shared clonotypes between healthy human individuals. Sequenced by immunoSEQ multiplex PCR; TCRdb stores in-frame clones only, minus some. The data show about a million clones, 70% to 85% seen once. The sample was memory CD4+ T cells from PBMCs. The source of these receptors is a man aged 18 to 30 in good health. Some clones in this sample may be carry-over from other donors' samples. CDR3s include the opening cysteine and the closing phenylalanine or tryptophan. The D gene is left open where the match is weak. Clone size is not always given. Where it is, it says once, few, many or a class for expanded clones.

V gene,D gene,J gene,clone size,CDR3 protein,CDR3 DNA
TRBV7-7,TRBD2,TRBJ2-1,.,CASSFGVAGVPNEQFF,TGTGCCAGCAGCTTTGGCGTAGCGGGAGTTCCCAATGAGCAGTTCTTC
TRBV6-4,TRBD2,TRBJ2-7,.,CASSPTPSGSIDEQYF,TGTGCCAGCAGCCCAACTCCGAGCGGGAGCATTGACGAGCAGTACTTC
TRBV19,.,TRBJ2-7,.,CASSMPNASEQYF,TGTGCCAGTAGTATGCCAAATGCAAGCGAGCAGTACTTC
TRBV5-1,.,TRBJ2-3,.,CASSSRQLSSTDTQYF,TGCGCCAGCAGCTCCAGACAGCTTTCTAGCACAGATACGCAGTATTTT
TRBV11-1,TRBD1,TRBJ2-7,.,CASSIGQGKQYF,TGTGCCAGCAGCATTGGACAGGGCAAACAGTACTTC
TRBV29-1,TRBD1,TRBJ2-1,.,CSVEPTGASYNEQFF,TGCAGCGTTGAACCCACAGGGGCGTCCTACAATGAGCAGTTCTTC
TRBV5-4,.,TRBJ2-7,.,CASSLANSGGEQYF,TGTGCCAGCAGCTTGGCCAATTCAGGTGGCGAGCAGTACTTC
TRBV5-1,.,TRBJ1-3,.,CASSSGGPGNTIYF,TGCGCCAGCAGCTCGGGGGGGCCTGGAAACACCATATATTTT
TRBV11-2,.,TRBJ2-7,.,CASSLEGPGDEQYF,TGTGCCAGCAGCTTAGAGGGACCCGGGGACGAGCAGTACTTC
TRBV11-2,.,TRBJ1-2,many,CASSSTRDMDVDRGYTF,TGTGCCAGCAGCTCAACTCGGGACATGGACGTGGATCGTGGCTACACCTTC
TRBV5-1,.,TRBJ2-3,.,CASSPSGIEADTQYF,TGCGCCAGCAGCCCGTCGGGCATCGAAGCAGATACGCAGTATTTT
TRBV4-1,.,TRBJ2-1,.,CASSLSDLLSNEQFF,TGCGCCAGCAGCCTCTCTGACTTGCTCAGCAATGAGCAGTTCTTC
TRBV25-1,.,TRBJ2-4,.,CASRQGGDKNIQYF,TGTGCCAGCAGGCAGGGAGGTGACAAAAACATTCAGTACTTC
TRBV4-3,TRBD1,TRBJ2-7,.,CASSQAWTGGASYEQYF,TGCGCCAGCAGCCAAGCCTGGACAGGGGGGGCCTCCTACGAGCAGTACTTC
TRBV13,.,TRBJ2-7,.,CASSPEPKREQYF,TGTGCCAGCAGCCCGGAACCTAAGAGGGAGCAGTACTTC
TRBV5-1,TRBD2,TRBJ2-7,.,CASSLTSGGYEQYF,TGCGCCAGCAGCCTGACTAGCGGGGGCTACGAGCAGTACTTC
TRBV5-1,.,TRBJ2-7,.,CASSLLTATYEQYF,TGCGCCAGCAGCCTACTGACGGCGACCTACGAGCAGTACTTC